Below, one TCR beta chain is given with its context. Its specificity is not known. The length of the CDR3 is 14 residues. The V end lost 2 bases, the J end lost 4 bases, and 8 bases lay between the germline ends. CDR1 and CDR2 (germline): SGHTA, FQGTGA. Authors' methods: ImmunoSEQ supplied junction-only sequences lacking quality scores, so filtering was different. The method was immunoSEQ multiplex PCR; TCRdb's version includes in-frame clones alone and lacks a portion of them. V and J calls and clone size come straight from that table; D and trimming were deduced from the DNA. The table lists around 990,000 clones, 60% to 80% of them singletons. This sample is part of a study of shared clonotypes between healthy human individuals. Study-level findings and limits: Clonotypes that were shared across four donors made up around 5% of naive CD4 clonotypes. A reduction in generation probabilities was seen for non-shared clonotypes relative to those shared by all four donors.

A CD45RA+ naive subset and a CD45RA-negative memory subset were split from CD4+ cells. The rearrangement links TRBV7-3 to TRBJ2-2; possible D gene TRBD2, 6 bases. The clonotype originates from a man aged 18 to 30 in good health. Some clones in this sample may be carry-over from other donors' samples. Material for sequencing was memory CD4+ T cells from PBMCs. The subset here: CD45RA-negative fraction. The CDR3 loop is CASSLAAGTGELFF. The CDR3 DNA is TGTGCCAGCAGCTTAGCAGCGGGCACCGGGGAGCTGTTTTTT.